This entry lists 14 T cell receptor beta chains sequenced from one sample in a study of glioma-infiltrating T cells. Using RNA template, CDR3s of TCR alpha and beta were amplified with iRepertoire arm-PCR. TCRdb fed the multiplex PCR reads into MiXCR, producing one record per CDR3 protein. The profile shows around 190,000 distinct CDR3 sequences, over 30% of them singletons. Source material: glioma tissue, nonneoplastic brain tissue, or PBMCs (not recorded which). All receptors come from a human donor with low-grade glioma or glioblastoma, undergoing nonglioma brain surgery, or in good health (not recorded which).

Written as DNA, the CDR3 is TGTGCCAGCAGTTACGACTCGGGACTAGGTACCTATAGCAATCAGCCCCAGCATTTT. Protein sequence: CASSYDSGLGTYSNQPQHF. The V call is TRBV6-9, the J call TRBJ1-5; D perhaps matches TRBD1 (5 bases). V lost 3 bases and J lost 0, with 21 bases in between. The V gene's germline CDR1 is MNHGY and CDR2 SVAAGI. The length of the CDR3 is 19 residues.

This clonotype was detected many times. The chain is built from TRBV27 and TRBJ2-3; 13 nucleotides match TRBD2. Per germline, CDR1 MNHEY and CDR2 SMNVEV (reference sequence). Losses at the gene ends were 5 bases for V and 3 bases for J; bases not matched to a gene: 8. This CDR3 has 17 residues. As DNA, the CDR3 is TGTGCCAGCAGTACACTAGCGGGAGGGCCAGGGACAGATACGCAGTATTTT. Encoded protein: CASSTLAGGPGTDTQYF.

V gene TRBV7-9 combines with J gene TRBJ1-5, with D uncertain. In germline, CDR1 is SEHNR, CDR2 FQNEAQ (reference sequence). The CDR3 is 14 amino acids. V was trimmed by 1 base and J by 3 bases, leaving 7 bases between them. In nucleotides, the CDR3 is TGTGCCAGCAGCTTAGGGTTAACCAATCAGCCCCAGCATTTT. Protein: CASSLGLTNQPQHF. Full variable domain (remainder filled in from reference TRBV7-9 and TRBJ1-5): DTGVSQNPRHKITKRGQNVTFRCDPISEHNRLYWYRQTLGQGPEFLTYFQNEAQLEKSRLLSDRFSAERPKGSFSTLEIQRTEQGDSAMYLCASSLGLTNQPQHFGDGTRLSIL.

The chain recombines TRBV11-2 with TRBJ2-7, with a tentative D call TRBD1 (5 bases). Germline V lookup: CDR1 SGHAT, CDR2 FQNNGV. Trimming took off 0 bases at V and 5 bases at J, with 14 bases between the two ends. The CDR3 runs 15 residues. The CDR3 bases are TGTGCCAGCAGCTTAGAAAGGCCTAGGGGAAACGAGCAGTACTTC. Residues: CASSLERPRGNEQYF.

This clonotype was counted many times. This chain joins TRBV7-3 and TRBJ2-1; TRBD2 might be the D (6 bases). The CDR3 extends over 15 amino acids. V was clipped by 5 bases and J by 12 bases, with 23 bases between them. Germline assignment: CDR1 SGHTA and CDR2 FQGTGA. CDR3 loop: CASSPNIGTVSGQFF. CDR3 nucleotides: TGTGCCAGCAGCCCGAATATCGGGACTGTCTCGGGGCAGTTCTTC.

This clonotype came up a few times. This chain links TRBV30 with TRBJ1-6, with a weak D call TRBD1 (6 bases). There are 14 residues in the CDR3. V lost 3 bases to trimming and J lost 9 bases, with 15 bases between them. Germline CDR1 reads GTSNPN; CDR2 reads SVGIG (reference sequence). The CDR3 DNA reads TGTGCCTGGAGAGGGGACAAAACCGTTTCACCCCTCCACTTT. Its protein product is CAWRGDKTVSPLHF.

Ten or more counts support this clonotype. The chain couples TRBV7-2 to TRBJ1-5, with 8 nucleotides matching TRBD1. The CDR3 has 14 amino acids. Germline V gene lookup returns CDR1 SGHTA and CDR2 FQGNSA. V lost 2 bases, J lost 9 bases, and 6 bases stayed unmatched. The CDR3 DNA sequence: TGTGCCAGCAGCTTACCAGGGGGCAGTCCGCCCCAGCATTTT. It codes for CASSLPGGSPPQHF. The entire variable domain, with the rest obtained from reference TRBV7-2 and TRBJ1-5, is as follows: GAGVSQSPSNKVTEKGKDVELRCDPISGHTALYWYRQSLGQGLEFLIYFQGNSAPDKSGLPSDRFSAERTGGSVSTLTIQRTQQEDSAVYLCASSLPGGSPPQHFGDGTRLSIL.

This clonotype has at least ten counts. The chain recombines TRBV12-3 or TRBV12-4 with TRBJ1-2; D unclear. This CDR3 has 13 residues. V was pared by 0 bases and J by 8 bases, with 10 bases between. CDR3: CASSLAIRGGYTF. For the CDR3, the DNA is TGTGCCAGCAGTTTAGCGATCCGAGGGGGCTACACCTTC.

This clonotype was recorded at least ten times. The chain is built from TRBV12-3 or TRBV12-4 and TRBJ2-2; D remains ambiguous. V was shortened by 4 bases and J by 6 bases, with 18 bases between the two germline ends. The CDR3 covers 16 residues. Here the CDR3 reads CASSSGRRRNPGELFF. The DNA for the CDR3 is TGTGCCAGCAGTTCAGGACGCAGGAGAAATCCCGGGGAGCTGTTTTTT.

This chain joins TRBV12-3 or TRBV12-4 and TRBJ2-6; TRBD1 might be the D (5 bases). Trimming took 3 bases from V and 2 from J, leaving 17 bases between them. The CDR3 loop spans 18 amino acids. CDR3 sequence (DNA): TGTGCCAGCAGTTTTGGCAGGGTCCTTTCAGCTGGGGCCAACGTCCTGACTTTC. Translating it yields CASSFGRVLSAGANVLTF.

To note about this clonotype: Germline and junction disagree at one end, which may indicate a read error. V is TRBV27 and J is TRBJ2-3, with D perhaps matching TRBD2 (5 bases). CDR1 is MNHEY and CDR2 is SMNVEV in the germline V gene (reference sequence). The CDR3 is 16 amino acids. The CDR3 DNA reads as TGTGCCAGCAGTAACCCGGCAGGACTGGGCACATATACGCAGTATTTT. It codes for CASSNPAGLGTYTQYF.

The chain recombines TRBV12-3 or TRBV12-4 with TRBJ2-7; 7 bases align to TRBD2. There are 13 residues in the CDR3. Unmatched junction bases numbered 8, after V lost 6 bases and J lost 6 bases. The CDR3 DNA reads TGTGCCAGCAGGCCCGGGGAGGGGCGCGAGCAGTACTTC. Its translation: CASRPGEGREQYF.

The V gene is TRBV29-1, the J gene TRBJ2-3; D is undetermined. V was trimmed by 4 bases and J by 6 bases, leaving 17 bases between them. Germline V gene data show CDR1 as SQVTM and CDR2 as ANQGSEA. CDR3 size: 14 residues. CDR3 sequence: CSVARPLDGDTQYF. The CDR3 coding sequence is TGCAGCGTTGCCCGACCCCTAGATGGGGATACGCAGTATTTT.

This clonotype was seen repeatedly, ten times or more. In nucleotides, the CDR3 is TGTGCCAGCAGTTTGAGCGGGAGTTCCTACGAGCAGTACTTC. Residues: CASSLSGSSYEQYF. J is TRBJ2-7 and V is TRBV12-3 or TRBV12-4; 8 bases fit TRBD2. V dropped 3 bases and J dropped 1; count of bases not matched to a gene: 2. The CDR3 covers 14 residues.